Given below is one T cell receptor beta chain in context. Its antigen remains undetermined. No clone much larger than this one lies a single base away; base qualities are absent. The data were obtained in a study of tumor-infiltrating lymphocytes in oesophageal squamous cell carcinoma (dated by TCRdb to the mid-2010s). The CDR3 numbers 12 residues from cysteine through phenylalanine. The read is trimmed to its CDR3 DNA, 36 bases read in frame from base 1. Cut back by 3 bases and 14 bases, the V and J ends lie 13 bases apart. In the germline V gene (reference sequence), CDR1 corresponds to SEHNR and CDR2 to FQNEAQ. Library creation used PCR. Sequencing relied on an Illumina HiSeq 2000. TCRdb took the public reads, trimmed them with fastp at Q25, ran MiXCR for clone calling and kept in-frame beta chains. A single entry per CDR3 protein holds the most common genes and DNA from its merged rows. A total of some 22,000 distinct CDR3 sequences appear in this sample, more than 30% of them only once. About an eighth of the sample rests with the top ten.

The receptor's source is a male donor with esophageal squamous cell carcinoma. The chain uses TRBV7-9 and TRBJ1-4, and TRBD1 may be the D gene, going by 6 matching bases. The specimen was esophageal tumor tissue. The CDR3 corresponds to CASSFDRSTLFF. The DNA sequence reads TGTGCCAGCAGCTTTGACAGGTCCACTCTGTTTTTT.